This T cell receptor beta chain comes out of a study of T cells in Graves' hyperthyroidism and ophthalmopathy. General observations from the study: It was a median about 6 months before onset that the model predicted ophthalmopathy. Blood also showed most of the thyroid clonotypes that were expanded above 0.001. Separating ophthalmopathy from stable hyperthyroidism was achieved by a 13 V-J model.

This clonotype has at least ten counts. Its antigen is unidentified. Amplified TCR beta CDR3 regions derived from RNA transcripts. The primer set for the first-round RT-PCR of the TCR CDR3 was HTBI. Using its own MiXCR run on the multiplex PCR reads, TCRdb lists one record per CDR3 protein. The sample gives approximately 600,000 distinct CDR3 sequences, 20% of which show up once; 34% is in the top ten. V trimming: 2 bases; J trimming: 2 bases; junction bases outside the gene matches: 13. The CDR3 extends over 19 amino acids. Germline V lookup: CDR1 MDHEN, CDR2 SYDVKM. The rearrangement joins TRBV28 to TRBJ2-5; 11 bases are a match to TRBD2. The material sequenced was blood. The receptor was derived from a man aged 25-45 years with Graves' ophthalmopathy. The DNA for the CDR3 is TGTGCCAGCAGTTTACGTCTAGCGGGAGGTCCCCAGCCTCAAGAGACCCAGTACTTC. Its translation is CASSLRLAGGPQPQETQYF. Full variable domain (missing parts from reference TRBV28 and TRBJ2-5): DVKVTQSSRYLVKRTGEKVFLECVQDMDHENMFWYRQDPGLGLRLIYFSYDVKMKEKGDIPEGYSVSREKKERFSLILESASTNQTSMYLCASSLRLAGGPQPQETQYFGPGTRLLVL.